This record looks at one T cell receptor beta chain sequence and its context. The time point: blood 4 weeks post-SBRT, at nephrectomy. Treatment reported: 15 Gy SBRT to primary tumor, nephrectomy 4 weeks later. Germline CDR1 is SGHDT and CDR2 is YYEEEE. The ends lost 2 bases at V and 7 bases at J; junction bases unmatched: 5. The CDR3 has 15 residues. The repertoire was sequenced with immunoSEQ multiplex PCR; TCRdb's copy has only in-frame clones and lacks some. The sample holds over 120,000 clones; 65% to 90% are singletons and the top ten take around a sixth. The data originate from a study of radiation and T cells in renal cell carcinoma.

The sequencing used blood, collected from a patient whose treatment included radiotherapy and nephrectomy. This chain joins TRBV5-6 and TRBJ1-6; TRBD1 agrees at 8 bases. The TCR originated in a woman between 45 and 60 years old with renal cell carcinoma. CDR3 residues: CASSFTGGGNSPLHF. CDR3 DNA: TGTGCCAGCAGCTTCACAGGGGGAGGGAATTCACCCCTCCACTTT.